The sample holds many counts of the clone carrying this TCR beta chain. This record comes from a study of neurological immune-mediated disorders. Via MiXCR, TCRdb re-called the 5' RACE reads, giving one row per CDR3 protein. The data show approximately 49,000 distinct CDR3 sequences, over 8% seen once. The CDR3 totals 13 residues. V gave up 1 base and J gave up 5 bases, with 6 bases separating them. Noted time point: longitudinal time-point 1 (baseline). Sequences were obtained from PBMCs. This clonotype was sampled from a middle-aged woman in good health. This chain links TRBV12-3 or TRBV12-4 with TRBJ2-4; D uncertain. CDR3 protein: CASSLVSQNIQYF. CDR3 DNA: TGTGCCAGCAGTTTAGTGTCCCAAAACATTCAGTACTTC.